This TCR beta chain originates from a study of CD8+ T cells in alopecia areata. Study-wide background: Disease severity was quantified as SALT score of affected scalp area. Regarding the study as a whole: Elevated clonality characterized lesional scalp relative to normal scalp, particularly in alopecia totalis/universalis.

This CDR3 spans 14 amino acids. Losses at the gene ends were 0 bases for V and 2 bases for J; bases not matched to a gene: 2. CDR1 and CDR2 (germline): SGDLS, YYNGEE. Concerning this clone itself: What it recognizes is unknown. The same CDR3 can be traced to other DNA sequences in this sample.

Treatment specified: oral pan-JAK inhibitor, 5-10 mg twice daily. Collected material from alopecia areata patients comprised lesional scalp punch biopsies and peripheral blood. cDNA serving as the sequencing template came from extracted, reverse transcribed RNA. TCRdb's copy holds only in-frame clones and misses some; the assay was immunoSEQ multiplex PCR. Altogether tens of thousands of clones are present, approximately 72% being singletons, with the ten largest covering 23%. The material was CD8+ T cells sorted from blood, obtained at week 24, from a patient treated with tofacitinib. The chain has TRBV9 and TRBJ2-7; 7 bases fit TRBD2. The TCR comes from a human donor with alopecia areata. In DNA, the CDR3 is TGTGCCAGCAGCGTAGAGGCGGGAGCCTACGAGCAGTACTTC. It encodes CASSVEAGAYEQYF.